The entry below describes one T cell receptor (beta chain). The antigen remains undetermined. Trimming cost V 5 bases and J 7 bases; bases outside gene matches: 5. From germline, CDR1 is LNHNV and CDR2 YYDKDF (reference sequence). The CDR3 has 13 amino acids. The data were taken from a study of T-cell memory formation after mild COVID-19. Findings of the study overall: The finding that pre-infection memory included some responding clones suggested that cross-reactive memory joined.

One entry per CDR3 protein, called by TCRdb with MiXCR from the 5' RACE reads. The table records roughly 600,000 distinct CDR3 sequences, more than 15% of them present only once. The sequenced sample was PBMCs or a T cell subset sorted from them (not recorded which). The receptor comes from an adult woman who had mild COVID-19 (a few samples of this study predate the infection). Cell type and time point are not known. This chain joins TRBV15 and TRBJ2-1, with 7 nucleotides matching TRBD2. In DNA form, the CDR3 reads TGTGCCACCAGCCGAGCGGGGCTTAATGAGCAGTTCTTC. Encoded protein: CATSRAGLNEQFF.